A selection of T cell receptor beta chains follows, all from one sample in a study of blood T cell repertoires in COVID-19. Produced via immunoSEQ multiplex PCR; TCRdb's table is partial and in-frame only. The table includes more than 60,000 clones, 88% detected once. Sequenced sample: PBMCs or T cells enriched from blood (not recorded which). These receptors all stem from a woman between 40 and 50 years old who had recovered from COVID-19. Each CDR3 is given with its conserved first and last residue. D genes are given only for firm matches. The size entry is marked missing in some rows and otherwise reads once, few, many or a size class.

V	D	size	J	CDR3	DNA
TRBV19	NA	NA	TRBJ1-1	CASSIVDTPALEAFF	TGTGCCAGTAGTATAGTGGACACCCCAGCCCTTGAAGCTTTCTTT
TRBV15	NA	NA	TRBJ1-4	CATSKKSGGRGEKLFF	TGTGCCACCAGCAAAAAGAGCGGGGGGCGAGGTGAAAAACTGTTTTTT
TRBV19	NA	NA	TRBJ1-6	CASSPPGRGYNSPLHF	TGTGCCAGTAGTCCCCCGGGGAGGGGGTATAATTCACCCCTCCACTTT
TRBV3-1/TRBV3-2	NA	NA	TRBJ1-2	CATARLNYGYTF	TGTGCCACCGCCAGACTTAACTATGGCTACACCTTC
TRBV2	TRBD1	NA	TRBJ1-2	CASSAGTGWDYGYTF	TGTGCCAGCAGTGCTGGGACAGGGTGGGACTATGGCTACACCTTC
TRBV19	TRBD1	NA	TRBJ2-1	CATGGSTGANEQFF	TGTGCCACCGGGGGATCGACAGGGGCGAATGAGCAGTTCTTC
TRBV14	TRBD1	NA	TRBJ2-7	CASSQVTGGTNEQYF	TGTGCCAGCAGCCAAGTAACAGGGGGTACCAACGAGCAGTACTTC
TRBV6-5	NA	NA	TRBJ1-5	CASTEGGDSNQPQHF	TGTGCCAGCACCGAAGGAGGGGATAGCAATCAGCCCCAGCATTTT
TRBV5-1	NA	NA	TRBJ2-5	CASSFDRTQETQYF	TGCGCCAGCAGCTTTGACAGGACCCAAGAGACCCAGTACTTC
TRBV11-2	NA	NA	TRBJ2-1	CASSLFHRNEQFF	TGTGCCAGCAGCTTATTCCACAGGAATGAGCAGTTCTTC
TRBV12-5	TRBD1	NA	TRBJ1-1	CASAPSSGRGLTEAFF	TGTGCTAGTGCCCCGAGCTCGGGCAGGGGGCTCACTGAAGCTTTCTTT
TRBV19	NA	NA	TRBJ1-1	CASRHLGQNTEAFF	TGTGCCAGTAGGCATTTGGGGCAGAACACTGAAGCTTTCTTT
TRBV3-1/TRBV3-2	TRBD1	NA	TRBJ1-2	CASSQALGRDRGNYGYTF	TGTGCCAGCAGCCAAGCTCTCGGCCGGGACAGGGGGAACTATGGCTACACCTTC
TRBV6-5	NA	NA	TRBJ1-5	CACKDSYSNQPQHF	TGTGCCTGTAAAGACAGTTATAGCAATCAGCCCCAGCATTTT
TRBV27	NA	NA	TRBJ2-6	CASSFGHLSGANVLTF	TGTGCCAGCAGTTTCGGACACCTCTCTGGGGCCAACGTCCTGACTTTC
TRBV5-4	TRBD1	NA	TRBJ2-4	CASSLRTGPKNIQYF	TGTGCCAGCAGCTTACGGACAGGGCCTAAAAACATTCAGTACTTC
TRBV12-5	NA	NA	TRBJ2-7	CASGSGDNYEQYF	TGTGCTAGTGGTTCCGGGGACAACTACGAGCAGTACTTC
TRBV5-1	TRBD2	NA	TRBJ2-1	CASSSPGGLAGDYNEQFF	TGCGCCAGCAGCTCACCCGGAGGACTAGCGGGAGACTACAATGAGCAGTTCTTC
TRBV4-1	NA	NA	TRBJ2-5	CASSNLGQGGVTQYF	TGCGCCAGCAGTAACCTCGGACAGGGAGGGGTGACCCAGTACTTC
TRBV27	NA	few	TRBJ2-7	CASSPRRSRSYEQYF	TGTGCCAGCAGTCCGCGGCGGTCTAGGAGCTACGAGCAGTACTTC
TRBV15	TRBD1	NA	TRBJ1-1	CATSRDRQGNTEAFF	TGTGCCACCAGCAGAGATCGACAGGGGAACACTGAAGCTTTCTTT
TRBV6-5	NA	NA	TRBJ1-1	CASSQNRAPNTEAFF	TGTGCCAGCAGCCAGAACAGGGCCCCGAACACTGAAGCTTTCTTT
TRBV27	NA	NA	TRBJ2-7	CASSFGQTYEQYF	TGTGCCAGCAGTTTTGGACAGACCTACGAGCAGTACTTC
TRBV20-1	NA	NA	TRBJ2-7	CSASPLAEQYF	TGCAGTGCCTCCCCCCTAGCGGAGCAGTACTTC
TRBV5-1	TRBD2	NA	TRBJ2-1	CASYSGGPGNEQFF	TGCGCCAGCTATAGCGGGGGGCCTGGGAATGAGCAGTTCTTC
TRBV5-1	NA	NA	TRBJ2-2	CASSLESRTGELFF	TGCGCCAGCAGCTTAGAGTCTCGGACCGGGGAGCTGTTTTTT
TRBV7-9	TRBD1	few	TRBJ1-4	CASSLVWDRGTGKLFF	TGTGCCAGCAGCCTTGTGTGGGACAGGGGAACAGGGAAACTGTTTTTT
TRBV2	TRBD1	NA	TRBJ1-2	CASSEAGRGLGDGYTF	TGTGCCAGCAGTGAAGCGGGCAGGGGGCTAGGTGATGGCTACACCTTC